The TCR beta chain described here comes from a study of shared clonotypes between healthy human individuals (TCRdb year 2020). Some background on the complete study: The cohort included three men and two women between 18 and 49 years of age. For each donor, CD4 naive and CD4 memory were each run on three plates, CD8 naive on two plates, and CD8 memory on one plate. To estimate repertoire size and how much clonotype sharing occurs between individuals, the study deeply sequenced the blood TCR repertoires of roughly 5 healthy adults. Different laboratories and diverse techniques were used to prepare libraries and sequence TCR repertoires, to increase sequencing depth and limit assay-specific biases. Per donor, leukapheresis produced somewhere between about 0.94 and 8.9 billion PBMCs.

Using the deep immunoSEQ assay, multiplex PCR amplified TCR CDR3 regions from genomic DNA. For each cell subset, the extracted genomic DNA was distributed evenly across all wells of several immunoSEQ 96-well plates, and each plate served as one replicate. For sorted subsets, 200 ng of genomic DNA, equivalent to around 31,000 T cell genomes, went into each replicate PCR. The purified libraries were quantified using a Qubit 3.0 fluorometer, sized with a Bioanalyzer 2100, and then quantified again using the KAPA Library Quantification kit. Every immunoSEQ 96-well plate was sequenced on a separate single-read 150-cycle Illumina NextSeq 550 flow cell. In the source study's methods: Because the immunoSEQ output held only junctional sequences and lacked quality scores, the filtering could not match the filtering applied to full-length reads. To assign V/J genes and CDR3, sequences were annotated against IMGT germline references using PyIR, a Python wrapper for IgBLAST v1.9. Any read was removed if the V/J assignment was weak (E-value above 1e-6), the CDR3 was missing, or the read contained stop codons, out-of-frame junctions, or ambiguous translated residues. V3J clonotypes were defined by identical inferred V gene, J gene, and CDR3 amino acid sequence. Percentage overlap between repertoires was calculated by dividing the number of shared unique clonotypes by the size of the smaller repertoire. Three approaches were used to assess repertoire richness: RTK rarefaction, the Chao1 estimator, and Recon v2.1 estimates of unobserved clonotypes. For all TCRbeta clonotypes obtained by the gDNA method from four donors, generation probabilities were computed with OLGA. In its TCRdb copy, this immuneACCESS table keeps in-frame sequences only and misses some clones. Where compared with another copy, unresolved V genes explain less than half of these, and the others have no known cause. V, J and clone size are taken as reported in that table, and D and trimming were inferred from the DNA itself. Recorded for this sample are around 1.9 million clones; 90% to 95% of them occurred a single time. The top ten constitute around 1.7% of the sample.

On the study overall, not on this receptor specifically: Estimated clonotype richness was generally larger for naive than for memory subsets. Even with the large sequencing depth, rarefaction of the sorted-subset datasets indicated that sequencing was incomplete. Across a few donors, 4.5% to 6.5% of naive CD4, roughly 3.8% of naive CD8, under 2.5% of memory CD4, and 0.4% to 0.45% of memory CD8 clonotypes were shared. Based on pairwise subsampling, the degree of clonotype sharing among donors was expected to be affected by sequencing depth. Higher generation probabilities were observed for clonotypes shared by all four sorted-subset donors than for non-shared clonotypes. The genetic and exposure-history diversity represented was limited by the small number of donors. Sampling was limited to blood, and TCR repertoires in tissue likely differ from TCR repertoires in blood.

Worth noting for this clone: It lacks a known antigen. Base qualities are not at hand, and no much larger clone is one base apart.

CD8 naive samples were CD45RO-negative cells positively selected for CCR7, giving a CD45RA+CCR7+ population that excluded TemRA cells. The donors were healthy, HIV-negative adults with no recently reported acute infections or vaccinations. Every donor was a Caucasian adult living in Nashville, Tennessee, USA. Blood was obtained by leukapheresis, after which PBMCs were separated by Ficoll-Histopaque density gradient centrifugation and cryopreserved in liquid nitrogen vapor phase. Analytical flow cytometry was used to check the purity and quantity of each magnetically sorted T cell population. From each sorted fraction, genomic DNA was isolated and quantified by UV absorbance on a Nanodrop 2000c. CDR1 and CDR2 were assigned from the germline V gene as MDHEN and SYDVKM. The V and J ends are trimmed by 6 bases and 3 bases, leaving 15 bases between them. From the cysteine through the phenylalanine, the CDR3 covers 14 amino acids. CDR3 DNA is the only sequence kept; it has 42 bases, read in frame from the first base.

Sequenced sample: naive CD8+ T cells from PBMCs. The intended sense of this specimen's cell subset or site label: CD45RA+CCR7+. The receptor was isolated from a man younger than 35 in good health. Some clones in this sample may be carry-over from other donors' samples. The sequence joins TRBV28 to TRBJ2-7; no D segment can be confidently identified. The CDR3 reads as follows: CASSGIPSLYEQYF. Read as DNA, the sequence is TGTGCCAGCAGCGGCATCCCGAGTCTCTACGAGCAGTACTTC.